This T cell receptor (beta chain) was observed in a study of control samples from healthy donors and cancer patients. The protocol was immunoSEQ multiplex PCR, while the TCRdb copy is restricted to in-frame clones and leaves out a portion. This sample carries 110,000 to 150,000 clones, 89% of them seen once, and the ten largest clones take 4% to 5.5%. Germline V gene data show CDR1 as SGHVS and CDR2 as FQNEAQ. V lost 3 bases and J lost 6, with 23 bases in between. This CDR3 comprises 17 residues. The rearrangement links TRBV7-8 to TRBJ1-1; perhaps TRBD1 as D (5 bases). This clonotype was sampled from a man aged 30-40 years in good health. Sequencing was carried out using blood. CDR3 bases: TGTGCCAGCAGCTTCTCAGGATGGCGGGGCCCCGAGGCTGAAGCTTTCTTT. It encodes CASSFSGWRGPEAEAFF.